These 19 T cell receptor beta chains came from one sample sequenced in a study of CD4 T cells in relation to SARS-CoV-2 and coronaviruses. The antigens these receptors bind are not known. The table came from immunoSEQ multiplex PCR; TCRdb's copy has only in-frame clones and leaves some out. The repertoire holds some 37,000 clones, with 77% as singletons. The sequencing sample was made of memory CD4+ T cells from PBMCs, cultured in vitro. The receptors come from an adult with COVID-19.

This clone has just a few counts. The chain recombines TRBV27 with TRBJ1-4; 10 nucleotides line up with TRBD1. Trimming at V came to 5 bases and at J to 0 bases, leaving 6 bases not matched to a gene. Germline-derived CDR1 and CDR2 are MNHEY and SMNVEV (reference sequence). The CDR3 runs 17 residues. This CDR3 reads CASSRRQGAATNEKLFF. CDR3 bases: TGTGCCAGCAGTAGGAGACAGGGGGCTGCAACTAATGAAAAACTGTTTTTT.

This CDR3 reads CASSFLASGRNTQYF. CDR3 DNA: TGTGCCAGCAGCTTTTTGGCTAGCGGGAGGAATACGCAGTATTTT. V and J are TRBV11-2 and TRBJ2-3, with 11 positions matching TRBD2. Looked up from germline, CDR1 is SGHAT and CDR2 is FQNNGV. The ends lost 3 bases at V and 7 bases at J; junction bases unmatched: 6. The CDR3 consists of 15 residues.

There are a few counts of this clone. CDR3 bases: TGCGCCAGCAGCCACTTTATCCCCCTAGCGGGAGGGCTCCCGAACACCGGGGAGCTGTTTTTT. Amino acids: CASSHFIPLAGGLPNTGELFF. This sequence joins TRBV4-1 and TRBJ2-2, with 12 bases that match TRBD2. Germline CDR1 reads MGHRA; CDR2 reads YSYEKL. The J segment lost 0 bases and the V segment lost 3 bases, leaving 14 bases of the junction unmatched. CDR3 length: 21 residues.

The chain carries TRBV28 and TRBJ2-2; D not resolved. The CDR3 extends over 14 amino acids. V was shortened by 7 bases and J by 0 bases, with 9 bases between the two germline ends. Germline V CDR1 and CDR2: MDHEN, SYDVKM. CDR3 DNA: TGTGCCAGCATTCCCCAAACGAACACCGGGGAGCTGTTTTTT. Translated, it gives CASIPQTNTGELFF.

The chain is built from TRBV28 and TRBJ1-2; no reliable D call. Germline lookup yields CDR1 MDHEN and CDR2 SYDVKM. V gave up 5 bases and J gave up 7 bases, with 8 bases separating them. The CDR3 covers 11 residues. In DNA, the CDR3 is TGTGCCAGCAGTCTCCTCAGTGGCTACACCTTC. Its protein product is CASSLLSGYTF.

To note about this clone: Sequence at one end of the junction differs from germline and may be a read error. The CDR3 is CAASGPTGPLGPQHF. The DNA for the CDR3 is TGTGCCGCCAGTGGCCCGACAGGGCCCTTGGGGCCCCAGCATTTT. J is TRBJ1-5 and V is TRBV24-1; 7 bases match TRBD1. This CDR3 spans 15 amino acids. In germline, CDR1 is KGHDR, CDR2 SFDVKD.

The chain is built from TRBV4-2 and TRBJ2-1; D may be TRBD1 (6 bases). Looked up from germline, CDR1 is LGHNA and CDR2 is YNFKEQ. The CDR3 totals 15 residues. Trimming pared 1 base from V and 6 bases from J, leaving 13 bases between. CDR3 in amino acids: CASSQAVAGVNEQFF. CDR3 DNA sequence: TGTGCCAGCAGCCAAGCCGTTGCAGGGGTCAATGAGCAGTTCTTC.

V is TRBV28 and J is TRBJ2-5; D assignment may be TRBD1 or TRBD2 (6 bases each). The CDR3 is 15 residues long. The germline CDR1 and CDR2 sequences are MDHEN and SYDVKM. V lost 4 bases and J 3 bases, leaving 15 bases between the germline ends. CDR3 coding DNA: TGTGCCAGCAGTTACGGGGGCGGGAAGGAAGAGACCCAGTACTTC. It yields the protein CASSYGGGKEETQYF. Using reference TRBV28 and TRBJ2-5 for the parts outside the CDR3, the full variable domain is DVKVTQSSRYLVKRTGEKVFLECVQDMDHENMFWYRQDPGLGLRLIYFSYDVKMKEKGDIPEGYSVSREKKERFSLILESASTNQTSMYLCASSYGGGKEETQYFGPGTRLLVL.

The chain employs TRBV7-3 and TRBJ2-5; 7 bases line up with TRBD1. The CDR3 length is 13 residues. V shed 2 bases and J 3 bases; nucleotides not matched to a gene: 0. Germline assignment: CDR1 SGHTA and CDR2 FQGTGA. The CDR3 region has the DNA TGTGCCAGCAGCTTACAGGGGGAAGAGACCCAGTACTTC. Translating it yields CASSLQGEETQYF.

The rearrangement joins TRBV2 to TRBJ1-6; TRBD1 matches 8 bases. CDR1 and CDR2 from the germline V gene are SNHLY and FYNNEI. The V gene end was trimmed by 6 bases and the J gene end by 7 bases; junction bases not matched to a gene: 8. The CDR3 extends over 15 amino acids. This CDR3 reads CASRRTGWENSPLHF. The CDR3 DNA is TGTGCCAGCAGGAGGACAGGGTGGGAAAATTCACCCCTCCACTTT.

The rearrangement links TRBV4-1 to TRBJ2-5; a possible D gene is TRBD2 (5 bases). V gave up 4 bases and J gave up 4 bases, with 16 bases separating them. The CDR3 is 15 residues long. Germline assignment: CDR1 MGHRA and CDR2 YSYEKL. The CDR3 DNA follows: TGCGCCAGCAGCCCGACCACGGGCAGCGGAGAGACCCAGTACTTC. Translated: CASSPTTGSGETQYF.

The chain links TRBV6-5 to TRBJ2-1; D is possibly TRBD1 (5 bases). Trimming took 10 bases from V and 3 from J, leaving 16 bases between them. Germline V gives CDR1 MNHEY, CDR2 SVGAGI. This CDR3 is built from 14 residues. The CDR3 region has the DNA TGTGCCACCGTCTTAACAGGCGACTACAATGAGCAGTTCTTC. Its translation: CATVLTGDYNEQFF.

The CDR3 sequence: CASSEEVTGVYQPQHF. As DNA, the CDR3 is TGTGCCAGCAGTGAAGAGGTCACGGGGGTTTATCAGCCCCAGCATTTT. The chain combines TRBV6-1 with TRBJ1-5; possibly TRBD1 for D (5 bases). The germline V gene has CDR1 MNHNS and CDR2 SASEGT. The CDR3 is made up of 16 amino acids. V dropped 1 base and J dropped 5 bases, with 15 bases sitting between them.

CDR3 sequence (DNA): TGTGCCAGCAGTTTTGAACAGCTTGAGACGAATACGCAGTATTTT. This sequence encodes CASSFEQLETNTQYF. The chain carries TRBV28 and TRBJ2-3; D is ambiguous. The V gene's germline CDR1 is MDHEN and CDR2 SYDVKM. This CDR3 spans 15 amino acids. V gave up 3 bases and J gave up 7 bases, with 17 bases separating them.

The rearrangement uses TRBV4-1 and TRBJ2-1; the D is unclear. Trimming removed 1 base from V and 2 bases from J, with 12 bases in between. The CDR3 is 16 amino acids. Germline V gives CDR1 MGHRA, CDR2 YSYEKL. CDR3 residues: CASSQASQLAYNEQFF. The CDR3 region has the DNA TGCGCCAGCAGCCAAGCGTCGCAGTTAGCCTACAATGAGCAGTTCTTC.

The rearrangement uses TRBV5-1 and TRBJ1-2; D is perhaps TRBD1 (6 bases). This CDR3 has 14 residues. V was trimmed by 4 bases and J by 5 bases, leaving 15 bases between them. Per the germline V gene, CDR1 is SGHRS and CDR2 is YFSETQ. The CDR3 nucleotides read TGCGCCAGCAGCCCAAATCGACAGGTATATGGCTACACCTTC. Its translation: CASSPNRQVYGYTF.

This clone has only one observation. The chain uses TRBV19 and TRBJ2-1, with D tentatively TRBD1 or TRBD2 (9 bases each). V gave up 4 bases and J gave up 4 bases, with 17 bases separating them. CDR1 and CDR2 (germline): LNHDA, SQIVND (reference sequence). The CDR3 extends over 16 amino acids. CDR3 coding DNA: TGTGCCAGTAGTAGCGGGGGGGGGACAGGGTACAATGAGCAGTTCTTC. It is translated as CASSSGGGTGYNEQFF.

Only a few counts were recorded for this clone. This chain connects TRBV7-2 to TRBJ1-3; D not certain. The length of the CDR3 is 13 residues. CDR1 and CDR2 from the germline V gene are SGHTA and FQGNSA. V was clipped by 3 bases and J by 4 bases, with 7 bases between them. The CDR3 DNA sequence: TGTGCCAGCAGCTTGACCCGCGGAAACACCATATATTTT. It translates to CASSLTRGNTIYF. Using reference TRBV7-2 and TRBJ1-3 for the parts outside the CDR3, the full variable domain is GAGVSQSPSNKVTEKGKDVELRCDPISGHTALYWYRQSLGQGLEFLIYFQGNSAPDKSGLPSDRFSAERTGGSVSTLTIQRTQQEDSAVYLCASSLTRGNTIYFGEGSWLTVV.

This clone has only one observation. The chain combines TRBV19 with TRBJ1-6; D not certain. The CDR3 is 18 residues long. V was trimmed by 1 base and J by 7 bases, leaving 20 bases between them. Germline V CDR1 and CDR2: LNHDA, SQIVND (reference sequence). Here the CDR3 DNA reads TGTGCCAGTAGTATAGGTGGACCGATCGCAGGTGTGAATTCACCCCTCCACTTT. Its translation is CASSIGGPIAGVNSPLHF. Based on the CDR3 plus reference TRBV19 and TRBJ1-6, the full variable domain is DGGITQSPKYLFRKEGQNVTLSCEQNLNHDAMYWYRQDPGQGLRLIYYSQIVNDFQKGDIAEGYSVSREKKESFPLTVTSAQKNPTAFYLCASSIGGPIAGVNSPLHFGNGTRLTVT.